A selection of T cell receptor beta chains follows, all from one sample in a study of CD8+ T cells in alopecia areata. Profiled with immunoSEQ multiplex PCR; TCRdb holds only in-frame clones, not every one. Here the sample spans about 120,000 clones, about 50% being singletons. Specimen: CD4+ T cells sorted from blood, collected at week 4, from a patient treated with tofacitinib. The receptors derive from a human donor with alopecia areata. Each CDR3 is given with its conserved first and last residue. A D gene is named only where the DNA matches it firmly.

V gene: TRBV6-5
D gene: .
J gene: TRBJ1-5
CDR3 protein: CASSQTVFNQPQHF

V gene: TRBV19
D gene: .
J gene: TRBJ1-6
CDR3 protein: CASMPATNWNSPLHF

V gene: TRBV6-6
D gene: .
J gene: TRBJ1-3
CDR3 protein: CASTQGSGNTIYF

V gene: TRBV6-6
D gene: TRBD2
J gene: TRBJ2-3
CDR3 protein: CASSYGTGGPTDTQYF

V gene: TRBV4-1
D gene: .
J gene: TRBJ2-6
CDR3 protein: CASRSLFSGANVLTF

V gene: TRBV5-4
D gene: .
J gene: TRBJ1-2
CDR3 protein: CASSSEGIRYGYTF

V gene: TRBV19
D gene: TRBD2
J gene: TRBJ2-1
CDR3 protein: CASSIWGLEGNEQFF

V gene: TRBV2
D gene: .
J gene: TRBJ2-7
CDR3 protein: CASSEQGPSEQYF

V gene: TRBV7-7
D gene: .
J gene: TRBJ2-2
CDR3 protein: CASSLDRDFGELFF

V gene: TRBV30
D gene: .
J gene: TRBJ1-1
CDR3 protein: CAWSRMNTEAFF

V gene: TRBV6-4
D gene: .
J gene: TRBJ1-2
CDR3 protein: CASSAQGYGYTF

V gene: TRBV29-1
D gene: .
J gene: TRBJ2-5
CDR3 protein: CSVGGTQETQYF

V gene: TRBV9
D gene: TRBD1
J gene: TRBJ1-4
CDR3 protein: CASSEETGGFEKLFF

V gene: TRBV7-9
D gene: TRBD2
J gene: TRBJ2-7
CDR3 protein: CASSFGTRHYEQYF

V gene: TRBV5-6
D gene: .
J gene: TRBJ2-5
CDR3 protein: CASSSSGETQYF

V gene: TRBV30
D gene: .
J gene: TRBJ1-3
CDR3 protein: CAWTRDGGPGNTIYF

V gene: TRBV7-6
D gene: .
J gene: TRBJ2-7
CDR3 protein: CASSSWRGTYEQYF

V gene: TRBV6-4
D gene: .
J gene: TRBJ2-6
CDR3 protein: CASSDSGTSGANVLTF

V gene: TRBV30
D gene: .
J gene: TRBJ1-3
CDR3 protein: CAWSYDRYTIYF

V gene: TRBV5-4
D gene: TRBD2
J gene: TRBJ2-3
CDR3 protein: CASSPGLAGGTDTQYF

V gene: TRBV29-1
D gene: .
J gene: TRBJ1-2
CDR3 protein: CSVVPRPNYGYTF

V gene: TRBV27
D gene: .
J gene: TRBJ2-4
CDR3 protein: CASSPGTLAKNIQYF

V gene: TRBV11-2
D gene: .
J gene: TRBJ2-3
CDR3 protein: CASSLSPEDTQYF

V gene: TRBV6-6
D gene: .
J gene: TRBJ2-5
CDR3 protein: CASSRQVLQETQYF

V gene: TRBV5-1
D gene: .
J gene: TRBJ1-1
CDR3 protein: CASSMETAGEAFF

V gene: TRBV10-3
D gene: .
J gene: TRBJ2-5
CDR3 protein: CAISAAGPETQYF

V gene: TRBV5-1
D gene: TRBD1
J gene: TRBJ1-2
CDR3 protein: CASSVGQVNGYTF

V gene: TRBV7-2
D gene: TRBD2
J gene: TRBJ2-7
CDR3 protein: CASSLGLASGYEQYF

V gene: TRBV6-1
D gene: .
J gene: TRBJ1-1
CDR3 protein: CAIWGMNTEAFF

V gene: TRBV5-1
D gene: TRBD2
J gene: TRBJ2-1
CDR3 protein: CASSLVSGSSYNEQFF

V gene: TRBV7-8
D gene: .
J gene: TRBJ2-5
CDR3 protein: CASSFWGTQYF

V gene: TRBV30
D gene: .
J gene: TRBJ1-2
CDR3 protein: CAWSANVDGYTF

V gene: TRBV30
D gene: TRBD1
J gene: TRBJ2-6
CDR3 protein: CAWTGQVISGANVLTF

V gene: TRBV23-1
D gene: .
J gene: TRBJ1-1
CDR3 protein: CASSQSPLTQNTEAFF

V gene: TRBV6-1
D gene: TRBD1
J gene: TRBJ1-1
CDR3 protein: CASSALDRDAEAFF

V gene: TRBV6-5
D gene: TRBD2
J gene: TRBJ2-5
CDR3 protein: CASSYGTSGRVETQYF

V gene: TRBV19
D gene: .
J gene: TRBJ2-1
CDR3 protein: CASRPDANSYNEQFF

V gene: TRBV4-1
D gene: .
J gene: TRBJ1-1
CDR3 protein: CASSQVGTARPDTEAFF

V gene: TRBV29-1
D gene: TRBD2
J gene: TRBJ2-2
CDR3 protein: CSVQQTSGRANGELFF

V gene: TRBV6-1
D gene: .
J gene: TRBJ2-3
CDR3 protein: CASRSHDGTDTQYF

V gene: TRBV29-1
D gene: .
J gene: TRBJ1-2
CDR3 protein: CSVGLIERTGYTF

V gene: TRBV30
D gene: .
J gene: TRBJ1-1
CDR3 protein: CAWSVGLNTEAFF

V gene: TRBV4-1
D gene: .
J gene: TRBJ2-5
CDR3 protein: CASSRDPPVETQYF

V gene: TRBV29-1
D gene: .
J gene: TRBJ2-1
CDR3 protein: CSSLAPYNEQFF

V gene: TRBV7-9
D gene: TRBD2
J gene: TRBJ2-1
CDR3 protein: CASSRLAGGGNEQFF

V gene: TRBV19
D gene: TRBD2
J gene: TRBJ2-2
CDR3 protein: CASSRTSGYTGELFF

V gene: TRBV29-1
D gene: .
J gene: TRBJ1-1
CDR3 protein: CSVETGALEAFF

V gene: TRBV30
D gene: .
J gene: TRBJ2-1
CDR3 protein: CAWSVPLFSEQFF

V gene: TRBV11-2
D gene: .
J gene: TRBJ2-1
CDR3 protein: CASSYRAKGSSYNEQFF

V gene: TRBV25-1
D gene: .
J gene: TRBJ2-1
CDR3 protein: CASSGSWGDEQFF

V gene: TRBV25-1
D gene: .
J gene: TRBJ2-1
CDR3 protein: CASSGPEDPGNEQFF

V gene: TRBV30
D gene: .
J gene: TRBJ1-2
CDR3 protein: CAWRGSNYGYTF

V gene: TRBV5-1
D gene: TRBD2
J gene: TRBJ2-2
CDR3 protein: CASSFSGRKNTGELFF

V gene: TRBV27
D gene: TRBD1
J gene: TRBJ2-1
CDR3 protein: CASSWGDRGGHEQFF

V gene: TRBV7-8
D gene: TRBD1
J gene: TRBJ2-5
CDR3 protein: CASSSIRDRGQTQYF

V gene: TRBV6-1
D gene: TRBD1
J gene: TRBJ1-5
CDR3 protein: CASRTGNQTPQHF

V gene: TRBV5-4
D gene: .
J gene: TRBJ2-7
CDR3 protein: CASSFSGDEQYF